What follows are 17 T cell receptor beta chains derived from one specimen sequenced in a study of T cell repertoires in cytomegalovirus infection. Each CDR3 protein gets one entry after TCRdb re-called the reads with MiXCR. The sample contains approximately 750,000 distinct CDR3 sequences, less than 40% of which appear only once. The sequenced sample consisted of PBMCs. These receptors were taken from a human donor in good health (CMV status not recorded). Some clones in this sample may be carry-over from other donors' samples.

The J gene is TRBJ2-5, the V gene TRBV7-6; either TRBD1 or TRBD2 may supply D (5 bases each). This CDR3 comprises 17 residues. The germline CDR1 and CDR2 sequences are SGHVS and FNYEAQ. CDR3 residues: CARSPAFGSGPHETQYF. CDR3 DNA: TGTGCTAGAAGCCCAGCGTTTGGATCGGGGCCCCACGAGACCCAGTACTTC.

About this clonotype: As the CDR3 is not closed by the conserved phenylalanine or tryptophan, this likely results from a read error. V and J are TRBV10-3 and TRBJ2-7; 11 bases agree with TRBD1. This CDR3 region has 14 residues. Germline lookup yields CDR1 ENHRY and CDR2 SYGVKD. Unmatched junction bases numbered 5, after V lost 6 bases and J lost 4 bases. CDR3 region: CAIRSDRGLYEQYC. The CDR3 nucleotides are TGTGCCATCAGATCGGACAGGGGGCTGTACGAGCAGTACTGC.

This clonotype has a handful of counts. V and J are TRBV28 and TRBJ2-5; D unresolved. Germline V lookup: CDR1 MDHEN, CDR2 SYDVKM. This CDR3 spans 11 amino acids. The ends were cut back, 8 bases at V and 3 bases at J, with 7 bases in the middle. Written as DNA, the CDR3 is TGTGCCAGCCCCTGTGAAGAGACCCAGTACTTC. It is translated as CASPCEETQYF.

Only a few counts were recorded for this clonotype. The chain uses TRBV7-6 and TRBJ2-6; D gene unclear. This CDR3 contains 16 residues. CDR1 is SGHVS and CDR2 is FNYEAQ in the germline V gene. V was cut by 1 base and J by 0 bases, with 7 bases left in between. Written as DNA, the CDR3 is TGTGCCAGCAGCTTAGACCGTAGCTCTGGGGCCAACGTCCTGACTTTC. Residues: CASSLDRSSGANVLTF.

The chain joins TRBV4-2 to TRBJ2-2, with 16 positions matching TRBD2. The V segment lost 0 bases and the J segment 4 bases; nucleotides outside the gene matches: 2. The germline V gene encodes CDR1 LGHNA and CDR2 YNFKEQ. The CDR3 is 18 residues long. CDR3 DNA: TGTGCCAGCAGCCAAGAGGGGACTAGCGGGAGGGCCACCGGGGAGCTGTTTTTT. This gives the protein CASSQEGTSGRATGELFF.

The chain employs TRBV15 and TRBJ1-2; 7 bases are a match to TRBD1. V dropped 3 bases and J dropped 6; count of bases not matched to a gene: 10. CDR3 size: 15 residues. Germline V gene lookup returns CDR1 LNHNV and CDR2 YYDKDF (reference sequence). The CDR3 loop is CATSRGEQGWNGYTF. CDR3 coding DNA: TGTGCCACCAGCAGGGGTGAACAGGGGTGGAATGGCTACACCTTC. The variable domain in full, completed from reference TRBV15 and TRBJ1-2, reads DAMVIQNPRYQVTQFGKPVTLSCSQTLNHNVMYWYQQKSSQAPKLLFHYYDKDFNNEADTPDNFQSRRPNTSFCFLDIRSPGLGDTAMYLCATSRGEQGWNGYTFGSGTRLTVV.

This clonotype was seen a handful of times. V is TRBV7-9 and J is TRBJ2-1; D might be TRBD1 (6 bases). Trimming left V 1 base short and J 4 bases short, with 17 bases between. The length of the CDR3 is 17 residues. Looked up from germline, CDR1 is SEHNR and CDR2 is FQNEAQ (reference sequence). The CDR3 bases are TGTGCCAGCAGCTTAGGGGGGCCAGGGGCTAGGTACAATGAGCAGTTCTTC. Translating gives CASSLGGPGARYNEQFF.

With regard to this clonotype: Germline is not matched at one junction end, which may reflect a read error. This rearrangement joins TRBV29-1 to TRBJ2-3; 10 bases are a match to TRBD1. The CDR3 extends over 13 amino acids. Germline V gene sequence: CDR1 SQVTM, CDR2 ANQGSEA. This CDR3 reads CSDRQGAADKQYF. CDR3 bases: TGCAGCGACAGACAGGGGGCCGCAGATAAGCAGTATTTT.

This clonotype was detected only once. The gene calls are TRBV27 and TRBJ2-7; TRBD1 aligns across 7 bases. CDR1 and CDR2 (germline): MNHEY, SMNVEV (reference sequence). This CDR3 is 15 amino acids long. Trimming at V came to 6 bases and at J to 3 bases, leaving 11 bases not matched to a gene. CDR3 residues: CASSYKPGQNYEQYF. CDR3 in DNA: TGTGCCAGCAGCTACAAGCCGGGACAGAACTACGAGCAGTACTTC.

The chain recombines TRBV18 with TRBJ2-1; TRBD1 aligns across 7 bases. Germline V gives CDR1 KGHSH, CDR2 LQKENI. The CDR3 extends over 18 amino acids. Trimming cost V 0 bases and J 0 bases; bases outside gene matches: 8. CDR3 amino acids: CASSPPRGQSSSYNEQFF. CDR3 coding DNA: TGTGCCAGCTCACCACCCCGGGGACAGAGTAGCTCCTACAATGAGCAGTTCTTC.

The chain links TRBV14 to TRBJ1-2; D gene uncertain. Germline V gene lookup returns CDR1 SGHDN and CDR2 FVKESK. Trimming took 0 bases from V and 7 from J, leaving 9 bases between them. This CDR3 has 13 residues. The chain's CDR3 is CASSQDRSGGYTF. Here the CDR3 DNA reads TGTGCCAGCAGCCAAGATCGTAGCGGTGGCTACACCTTC.

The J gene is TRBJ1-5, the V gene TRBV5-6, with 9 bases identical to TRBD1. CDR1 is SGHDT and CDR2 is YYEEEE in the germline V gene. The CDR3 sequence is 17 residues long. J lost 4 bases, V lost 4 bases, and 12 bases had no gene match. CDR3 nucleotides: TGTGCCAGCAGCAGGATAGACGGACAGGGGTTAAATCAGCCCCAGCATTTT. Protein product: CASSRIDGQGLNQPQHF.

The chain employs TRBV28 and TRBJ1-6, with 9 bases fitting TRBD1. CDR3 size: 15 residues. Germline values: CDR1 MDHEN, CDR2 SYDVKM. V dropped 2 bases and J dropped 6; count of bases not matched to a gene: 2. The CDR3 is CASSLAQGANSPLHF. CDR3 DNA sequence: TGTGCCAGCAGTTTAGCACAGGGGGCTAATTCACCCCTCCACTTT.

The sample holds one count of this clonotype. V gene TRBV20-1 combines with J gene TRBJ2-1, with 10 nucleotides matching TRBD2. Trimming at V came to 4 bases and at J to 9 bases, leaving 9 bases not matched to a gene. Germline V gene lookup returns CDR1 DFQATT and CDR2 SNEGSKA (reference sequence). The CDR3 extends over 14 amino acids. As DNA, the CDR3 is TGCAGTGCTATTCTAGCGGGAGATGTCGGTGAGCAGTTCTTC. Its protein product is CSAILAGDVGEQFF.

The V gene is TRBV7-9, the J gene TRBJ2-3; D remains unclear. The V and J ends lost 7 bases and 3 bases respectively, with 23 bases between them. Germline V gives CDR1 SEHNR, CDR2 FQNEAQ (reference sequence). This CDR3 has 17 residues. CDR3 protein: CASTYGRKGIGTDTQYF. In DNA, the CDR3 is TGTGCCAGCACCTATGGCAGGAAGGGAATAGGGACAGATACGCAGTATTTT.

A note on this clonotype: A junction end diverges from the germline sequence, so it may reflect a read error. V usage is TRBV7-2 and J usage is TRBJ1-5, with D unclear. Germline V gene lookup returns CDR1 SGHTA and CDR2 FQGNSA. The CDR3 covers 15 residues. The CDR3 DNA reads TGTGCCAGCAGTCTTGAGCCTTATGGCAATCAGGCCCAGCATTTT. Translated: CASSLEPYGNQAQHF. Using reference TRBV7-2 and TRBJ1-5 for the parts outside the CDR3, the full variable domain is GAGVSQSPSNKVTEKGKDVELRCDPISGHTALYWYRQSLGQGLEFLIYFQGNSAPDKSGLPSDRFSAERTGGSVSTLTIQRTQQEDSAVYLCASSLEPYGNQAQHFGDGTRLSIL.

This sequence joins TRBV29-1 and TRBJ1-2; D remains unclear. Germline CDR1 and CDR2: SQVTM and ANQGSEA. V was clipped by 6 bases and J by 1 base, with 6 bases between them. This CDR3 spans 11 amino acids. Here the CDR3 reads CSVRFNYGYTF. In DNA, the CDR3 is TGCAGCGTGCGATTTAACTATGGCTACACCTTC.